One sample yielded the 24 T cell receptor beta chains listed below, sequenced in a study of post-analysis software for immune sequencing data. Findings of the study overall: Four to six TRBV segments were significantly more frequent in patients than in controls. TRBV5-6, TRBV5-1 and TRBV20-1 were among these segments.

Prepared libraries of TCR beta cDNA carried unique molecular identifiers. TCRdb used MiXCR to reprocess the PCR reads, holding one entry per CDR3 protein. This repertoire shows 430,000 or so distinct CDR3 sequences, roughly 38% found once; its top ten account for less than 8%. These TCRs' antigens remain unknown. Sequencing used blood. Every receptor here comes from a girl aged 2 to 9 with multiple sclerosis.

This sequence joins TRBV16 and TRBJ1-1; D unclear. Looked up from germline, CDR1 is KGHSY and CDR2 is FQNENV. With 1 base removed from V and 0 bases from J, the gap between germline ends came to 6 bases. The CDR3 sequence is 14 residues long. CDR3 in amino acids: CASSQCTMNTEAFF. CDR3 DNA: TGTGCCAGCAGCCAATGCACGATGAACACTGAAGCTTTCTTT.

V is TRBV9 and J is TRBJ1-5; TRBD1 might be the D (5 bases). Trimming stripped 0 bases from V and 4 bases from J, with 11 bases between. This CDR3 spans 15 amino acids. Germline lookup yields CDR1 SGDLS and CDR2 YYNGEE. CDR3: CASSVGAGRNQPQHF. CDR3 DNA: TGTGCCAGCAGCGTAGGAGCGGGACGGAATCAGCCCCAGCATTTT.

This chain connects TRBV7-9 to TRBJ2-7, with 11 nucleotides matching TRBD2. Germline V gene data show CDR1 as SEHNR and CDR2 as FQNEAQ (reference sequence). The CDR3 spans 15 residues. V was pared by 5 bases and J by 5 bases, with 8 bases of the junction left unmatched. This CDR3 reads CASSELAGVVHEQYF. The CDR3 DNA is TGTGCCAGCAGCGAACTAGCGGGAGTTGTCCACGAGCAGTACTTC.

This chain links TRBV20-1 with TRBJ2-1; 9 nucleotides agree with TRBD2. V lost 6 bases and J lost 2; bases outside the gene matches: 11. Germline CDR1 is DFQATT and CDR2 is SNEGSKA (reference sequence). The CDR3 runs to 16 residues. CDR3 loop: CSAPGRGGGAYNEQFF. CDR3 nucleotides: TGCAGTGCCCCCGGGCGTGGCGGGGGGGCCTACAATGAGCAGTTCTTC.

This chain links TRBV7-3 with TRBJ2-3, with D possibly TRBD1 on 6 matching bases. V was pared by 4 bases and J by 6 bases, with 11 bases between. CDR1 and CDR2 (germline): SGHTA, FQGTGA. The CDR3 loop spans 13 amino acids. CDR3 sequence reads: CASSSQGPDTQYF. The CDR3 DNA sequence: TGTGCCAGCAGCTCACAGGGACCTGATACGCAGTATTTT.

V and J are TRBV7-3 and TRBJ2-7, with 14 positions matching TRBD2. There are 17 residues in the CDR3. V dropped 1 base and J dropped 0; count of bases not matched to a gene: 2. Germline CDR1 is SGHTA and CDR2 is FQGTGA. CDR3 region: CASSLRGTSGGSYEQYF. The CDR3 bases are TGTGCCAGCAGCTTAAGAGGGACTAGCGGGGGCTCCTACGAGCAGTACTTC.

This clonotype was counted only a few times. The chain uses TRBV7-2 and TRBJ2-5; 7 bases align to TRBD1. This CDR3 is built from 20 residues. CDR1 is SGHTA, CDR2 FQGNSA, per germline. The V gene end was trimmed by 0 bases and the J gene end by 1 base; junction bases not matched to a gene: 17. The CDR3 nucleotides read TGTGCCAGCAGCTTAGCGAGAGGGGTGGGCCGGGACAGCCTCCAAGAGACCCAGTACTTC. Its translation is CASSLARGVGRDSLQETQYF.

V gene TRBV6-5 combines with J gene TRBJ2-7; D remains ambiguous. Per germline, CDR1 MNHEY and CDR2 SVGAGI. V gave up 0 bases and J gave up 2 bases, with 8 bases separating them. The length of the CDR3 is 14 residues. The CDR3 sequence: CASSYSGLTYEQYF. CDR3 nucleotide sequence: TGTGCCAGCAGTTACTCAGGGCTGACCTACGAGCAGTACTTC.

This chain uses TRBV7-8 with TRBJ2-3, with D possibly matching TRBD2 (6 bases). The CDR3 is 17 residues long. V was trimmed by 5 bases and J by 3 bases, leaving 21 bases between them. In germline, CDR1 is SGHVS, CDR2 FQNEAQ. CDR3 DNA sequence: TGTGCCAGCAGCAAGCCCGGGACTGGCGGGGTGACAGATACGCAGTATTTT. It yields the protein CASSKPGTGGVTDTQYF.

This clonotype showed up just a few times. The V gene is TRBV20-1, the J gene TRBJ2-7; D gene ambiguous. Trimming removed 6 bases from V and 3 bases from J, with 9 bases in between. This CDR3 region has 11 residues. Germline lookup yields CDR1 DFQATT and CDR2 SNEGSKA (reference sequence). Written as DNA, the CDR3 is TGCAGTGCAGTTAACCTCTACGAGCAGTACTTC. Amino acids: CSAVNLYEQYF.

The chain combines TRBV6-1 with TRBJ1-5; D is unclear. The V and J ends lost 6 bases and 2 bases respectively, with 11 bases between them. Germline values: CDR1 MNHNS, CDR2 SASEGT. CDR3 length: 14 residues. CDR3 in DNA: TGTGCCAGCAGCGCCATAGGAGGCAATCAGCCCCAGCATTTT. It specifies CASSAIGGNQPQHF.

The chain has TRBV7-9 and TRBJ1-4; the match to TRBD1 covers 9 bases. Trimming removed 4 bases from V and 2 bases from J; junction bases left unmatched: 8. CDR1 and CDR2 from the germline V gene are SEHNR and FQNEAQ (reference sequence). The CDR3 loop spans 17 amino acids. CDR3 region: CASSSQTTGGTNEKLFF. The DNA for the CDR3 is TGTGCCAGCAGCTCCCAGACTACAGGGGGCACTAATGAAAAACTGTTTTTT.

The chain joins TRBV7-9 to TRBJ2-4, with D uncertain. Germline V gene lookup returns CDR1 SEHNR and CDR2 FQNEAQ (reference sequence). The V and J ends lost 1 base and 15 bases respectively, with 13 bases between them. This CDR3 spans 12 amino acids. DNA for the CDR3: TGTGCCAGCAGCTTAGTCAGCTACGAGCTGTACTTC. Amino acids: CASSLVSYELYF.

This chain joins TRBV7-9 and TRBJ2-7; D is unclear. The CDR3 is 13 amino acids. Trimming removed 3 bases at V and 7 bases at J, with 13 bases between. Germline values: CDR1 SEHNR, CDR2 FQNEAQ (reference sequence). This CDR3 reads CASSFNGMGEQYF. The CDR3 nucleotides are TGTGCCAGCAGCTTCAACGGTATGGGGGAGCAGTACTTC.

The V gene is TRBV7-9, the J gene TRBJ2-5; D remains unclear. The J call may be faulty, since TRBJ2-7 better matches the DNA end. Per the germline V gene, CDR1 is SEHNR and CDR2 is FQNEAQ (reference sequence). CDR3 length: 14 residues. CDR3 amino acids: CASSFVGQAYEQYF. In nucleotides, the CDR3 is TGTGCCAGCAGCTTTGTCGGGCAGGCGTACGAGCAGTACTTC.

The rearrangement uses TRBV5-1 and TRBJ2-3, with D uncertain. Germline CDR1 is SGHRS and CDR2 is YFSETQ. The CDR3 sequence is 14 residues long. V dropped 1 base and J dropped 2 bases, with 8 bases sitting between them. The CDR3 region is CASSLQENTDTQYF. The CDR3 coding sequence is TGCGCCAGCAGCTTGCAGGAAAACACAGATACGCAGTATTTT.

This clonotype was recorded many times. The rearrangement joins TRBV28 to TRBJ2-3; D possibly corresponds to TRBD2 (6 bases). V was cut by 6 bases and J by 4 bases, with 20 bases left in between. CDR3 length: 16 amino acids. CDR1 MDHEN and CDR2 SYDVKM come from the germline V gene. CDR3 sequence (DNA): TGTGCCAGCAGCGCGGAGTTCGGCGGGAAATCAGATACGCAGTATTTT. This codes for CASSAEFGGKSDTQYF.

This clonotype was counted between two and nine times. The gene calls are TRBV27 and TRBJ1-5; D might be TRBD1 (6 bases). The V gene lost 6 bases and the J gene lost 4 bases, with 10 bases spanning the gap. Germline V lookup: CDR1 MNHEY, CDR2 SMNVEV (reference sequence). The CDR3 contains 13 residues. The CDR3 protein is CASSQGLNQPQHF. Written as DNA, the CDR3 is TGTGCCAGCAGCCAGGGGTTAAATCAGCCCCAGCATTTT.

The CDR3 sequence: CASSLKGQQYF. In DNA, the CDR3 is TGTGCCAGCAGTTTAAAAGGACAGCAGTACTTC. The chain couples TRBV28 to TRBJ2-5, with a possible D match to TRBD1 (6 bases). V lost 2 bases to trimming and J lost 11 bases, with 9 bases between them. The CDR3 totals 11 residues. From germline, CDR1 is MDHEN and CDR2 SYDVKM.

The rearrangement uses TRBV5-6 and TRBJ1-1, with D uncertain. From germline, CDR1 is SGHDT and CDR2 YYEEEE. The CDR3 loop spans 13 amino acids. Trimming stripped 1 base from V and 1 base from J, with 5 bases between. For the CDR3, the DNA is TGTGCCAGCAGCTTGCCAGAGAACACTGAAGCTTTCTTT. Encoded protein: CASSLPENTEAFF. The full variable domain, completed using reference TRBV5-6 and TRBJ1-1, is DAGVTQSPTHLIKTRGQQVTLRCSPKSGHDTVSWYQQALGQGPQFIFQYYEEEERQRGNFPDRFSGHQFPNYSSELNVNALLLGDSALYLCASSLPENTEAFFGQGTRLTVV.

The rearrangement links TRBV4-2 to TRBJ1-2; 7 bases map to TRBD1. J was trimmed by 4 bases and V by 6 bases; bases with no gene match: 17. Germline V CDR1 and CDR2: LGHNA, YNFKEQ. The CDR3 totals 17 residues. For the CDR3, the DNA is TGTGCCAGCAGACCAAACAGGGGACCTTTACCTTTCTATGGCTACACCTTC. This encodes CASRPNRGPLPFYGYTF.

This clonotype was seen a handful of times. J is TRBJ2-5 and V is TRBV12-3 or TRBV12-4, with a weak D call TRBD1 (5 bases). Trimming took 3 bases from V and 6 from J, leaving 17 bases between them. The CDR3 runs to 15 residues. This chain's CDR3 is CASSFRQLNPQTQYF. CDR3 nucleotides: TGTGCCAGCAGTTTTAGACAGTTGAATCCTCAGACCCAGTACTTC.

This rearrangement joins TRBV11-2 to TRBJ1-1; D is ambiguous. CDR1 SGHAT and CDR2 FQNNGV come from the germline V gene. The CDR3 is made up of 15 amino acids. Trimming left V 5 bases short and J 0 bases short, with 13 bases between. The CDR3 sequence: CASSPGFGLNTEAFF. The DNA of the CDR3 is TGTGCCAGCAGCCCAGGTTTCGGATTGAACACTGAAGCTTTCTTT.

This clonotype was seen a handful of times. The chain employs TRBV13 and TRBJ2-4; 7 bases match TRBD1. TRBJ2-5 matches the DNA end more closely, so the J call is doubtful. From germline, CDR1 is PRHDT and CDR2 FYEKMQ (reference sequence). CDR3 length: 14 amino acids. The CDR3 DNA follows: TGTGCCAGCAGCACAACCTCAGGGGGAGAGACCCAGTACTTC. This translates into CASSTTSGGETQYF.